This paragraph covers one TCR beta chain sequence. V was trimmed by 0 bases and J by 0 bases, leaving 4 bases between them. This CDR3 is 15 amino acids long. The germline CDR1 and CDR2 sequences are SGHRS and YFSETQ. As originally analysed: Reference gene primer amplification gave estimated nucleated cell counts. The data were produced by immunoSEQ multiplex PCR, yet TCRdb's version contains in-frame clones alone and is incomplete. The V and J calls and clone size are taken from that table; D and trimming were inferred from the DNA. The sample consists of around 40,000 clones, just over 85% of them appearing once. This specimen comes from a study of blood T cell repertoires in COVID-19. Background on the study: From the United States, Italy and Spain came samples of acute and convalescent COVID-19. Sources were T cells, B-cell-depleted T cells, or PBMCs; the material itself was cDNA or gDNA.

The receptor's source is a man in his 60s with active COVID-19. The sample consisted of peripheral blood. The chain links TRBV5-1 to TRBJ2-6; no reliable D call. Here the CDR3 DNA reads TGCGCCAGCAGCTTGGACACCTCTGGGGCCAACGTCCTGACTTTC. As protein: CASSLDTSGANVLTF.